In its sample, the clone carrying this T cell receptor (beta chain) was seen many times. The target antigen is unknown. The sample belongs to a study of T cells in Graves' hyperthyroidism and ophthalmopathy. Study results and limitations: Stable hyperthyroidism and ophthalmopathy were separated using 13 V-J signatures.

Stable disease denoted Graves' hyperthyroidism without ophthalmopathy progression within 18 months. Patients with uncontrolled infections, other autoimmune diseases, pregnancy or lactation were excluded. Clinical symptoms, serum thyroxine and TRAb, thyroid ultrasound and orbital computed tomography together formed the diagnostic basis. V lost 4 bases, J lost 8 bases, and 9 bases stayed unmatched. This CDR3 comprises 15 residues. In germline, CDR1 is MNHEY, CDR2 SMNVEV (reference sequence). What was amplified from RNA transcripts were TCR beta CDR3 regions. In the first-round RT-PCR of the TCR CDR3, the HTBI primer set was used. TCRdb re-called the multiplex PCR reads through MiXCR, storing one row per CDR3 protein. There are 350,000 to 400,000 distinct CDR3 sequences in the sample; about 19% occur only once, and 3% to 4% lies in the top ten.

The chain joins TRBV27 to TRBJ1-5, with 9 bases identical to TRBD1. The sample was blood. This receptor was identified in a woman younger than 35 with Graves' hyperthyroidism. The DNA for the CDR3 is TGTGCCAGCAGTTCCCTGACAGGGGGGTCTAAGCCCCAGCATTTT. Translating it yields CASSSLTGGSKPQHF.